This T cell receptor beta chain was documented in a study of CD8 T cells in Susac syndrome. Reverse transcription of about 0.5 to 1 ug RNA was carried out with random hexamers. TCRdb used MiXCR to reprocess the immunoSEQ multiplex PCR reads, holding one entry per CDR3 protein. In the table there are fewer than 90,000 distinct CDR3 sequences, 85% to 95% of which are singletons. This clonotype has only one observation. This CDR3 is 14 amino acids long. Trimming left V 4 bases short and J 5 bases short, with 15 bases between. Germline CDR1 reads SEHNR; CDR2 reads FQNEAQ (reference sequence). The receptor comes from a human donor with Susac syndrome. The gene calls are TRBV7-9 and TRBJ2-7; tentatively, D is TRBD1 (6 bases). The sequencing input was CD8+ T cells from PBMCs. The DNA for the CDR3 is TGTGCCAGCAGCTGGGAGACCAGGGGAGACGAGCAGTACTTC. Protein product: CASSWETRGDEQYF.